This entry features one T cell receptor (beta chain) sequence. Its antigen is not identified. This entry comes from a study of T-cell reconstitution after alpha-beta-depleted transplantation in children. Study-wide findings and caveats: A year had passed since transplant, and T-cell counts and diversity by then came mostly from newly produced T cells. Several hundred graft clones that had expanded were reportedly the source of alpha-beta T cells about two months after transplant.

The CDR3 loop spans 16 amino acids. V lost 5 bases to trimming and J lost 6 bases, with 21 bases between them. TCRbeta library preparation incorporated unique molecular identifiers. Via MiXCR, TCRdb re-called the PCR reads, giving one row per CDR3 protein. The repertoire holds about 420,000 distinct CDR3 sequences, with around 15% as singletons. This receptor was taken from a boy less than two years old who had a stem cell transplant for Wiskott-Aldrich syndrome, so the T cells may come from the graft donor. The V gene is TRBV12-3 or TRBV12-4, the J gene TRBJ2-3; D may be TRBD1 (6 bases). The input for sequencing was PBMCs, mostly from graft donor cells, taken 360 days after TCRalphabeta/CD19-depleted stem cell transplant. As DNA, the CDR3 is TGTGCCAGCAGTGCTCGAGGGATTCCGAGGGGGGATACGCAGTATTTT. Translated, it gives CASSARGIPRGDTQYF.